The 32 T cell receptor beta chains below were found in one sample sequenced in a study of blood T cell repertoires in COVID-19. Using immunoSEQ multiplex PCR, the repertoire was profiled, and TCRdb retains in-frame clones only, with some absent. The table includes some 110,000 clones, approximately 79% detected once. The source material was peripheral blood. These receptors originate from a man aged 45 to 65 with acute or convalescent COVID-19.

V is TRBV5-1 and J is TRBJ2-6; D perhaps matches TRBD1 (5 bases). The CDR3 is 19 amino acids. CDR1 is SGHRS and CDR2 is YFSETQ in the germline V gene. V gave up 4 bases and J gave up 0 bases, with 20 bases separating them. As DNA, the CDR3 is TGCGCCAGCAGCCTGCAGGTCACAGGAACCGGCTCTGGGGCCAACGTCCTGACTTTC. Residues: CASSLQVTGTGSGANVLTF.

The J gene is TRBJ1-5, the V gene TRBV28, with 11 positions matching TRBD1. Germline V gene data show CDR1 as MDHEN and CDR2 as SYDVKM. The CDR3 runs to 15 residues. J lost 6 bases, V lost 6 bases, and 7 bases had no gene match. The CDR3 DNA reads TGTGCCAGCAGGTGGACAGGGGGCTCCCGTCAGCCCCAGCATTTT. Translated, it gives CASRWTGGSRQPQHF.

The V and J genes are TRBV7-9 and TRBJ2-7, with TRBD1 as a possible D gene (5 bases). Per germline, CDR1 SEHNR and CDR2 FQNEAQ (reference sequence). Trimming stripped 2 bases from V and 2 bases from J, with 7 bases between. The length of the CDR3 is 13 residues. The CDR3 bases are TGTGCCAGCAGCTTAACAGGACCCTACGAGCAGTACTTC. Its translation is CASSLTGPYEQYF.

This chain joins TRBV28 and TRBJ1-5; 7 positions agree with TRBD1. V lost 4 bases to trimming and J lost 4 bases; unmatched junction nucleotides: 10. There are 16 residues in the CDR3. Germline assignment: CDR1 MDHEN and CDR2 SYDVKM. CDR3 sequence: CASSSPGTDINQPQHF. The CDR3 region has the DNA TGTGCCAGCAGTTCCCCCGGGACAGACATAAATCAGCCCCAGCATTTT.

V is TRBV30 and J is TRBJ1-1, with D hard to call. CDR3 length: 12 amino acids. CDR1 is GTSNPN, CDR2 SVGIG, per germline (reference sequence). Deletions cut 5 bases from V and 4 bases from J, with 11 bases between. CDR3 protein: CAWGRGSTEAFF. CDR3 nucleotides: TGTGCCTGGGGCAGAGGGAGCACTGAAGCTTTCTTT.

Concerning this clone: Additional DNA sequences in this sample encode the identical CDR3. The chain is built from TRBV5-1 and TRBJ2-2, with a weak D call TRBD1 (5 bases). Germline CDR1 and CDR2: SGHRS and YFSETQ. V was cut by 0 bases and J by 6 bases, with 12 bases left in between. The CDR3 has 15 amino acids. DNA of the CDR3: TGCGCCAGCAGCTTGGCTGCAGGGTCGGCCGGGGAGCTGTTTTTT. It yields the protein CASSLAAGSAGELFF.

V gene TRBV14 combines with J gene TRBJ1-1; tentatively, D is TRBD1 (5 bases). With 0 bases removed from V and 0 bases from J, the gap between germline ends came to 11 bases. The CDR3 consists of 16 residues. Germline loops: CDR1 SGHDN, CDR2 FVKESK. The CDR3 nucleotides are TGTGCCAGCAGCCAAGATTGGGGCCAAATGAACACTGAAGCTTTCTTT. This sequence encodes CASSQDWGQMNTEAFF.

In its sample, this clone was seen a few times. The rearrangement links TRBV4-1 to TRBJ2-1; 7 bases match TRBD1. The CDR3 has 14 amino acids. The J segment lost 8 bases and the V segment lost 2 bases, leaving 6 bases of the junction unmatched. Germline CDR1 and CDR2: MGHRA and YSYEKL. CDR3 nucleotide sequence: TGCGCCAGCAGCCAAAGGGACAGAACGTATGAGCAGTTCTTC. This encodes CASSQRDRTYEQFF.

The chain is built from TRBV7-7 and TRBJ2-2, with 10 bases that match TRBD1. Trimming removed 4 bases from V and 7 bases from J; junction bases left unmatched: 9. The CDR3 spans 16 residues. Germline V gene data show CDR1 as SSHAT and CDR2 as FNYEAQ (reference sequence). CDR3 residues: CASSYTTGGLGGELFF. DNA of the CDR3: TGTGCCAGCAGCTATACGACAGGGGGCCTCGGCGGGGAGCTGTTTTTT.

The J gene is TRBJ1-4, the V gene TRBV7-9; no reliable D call. The ends were cut back, 1 base at V and 4 bases at J, with 10 bases in the middle. Germline values: CDR1 SEHNR, CDR2 FQNEAQ (reference sequence). The CDR3 sequence is 15 residues long. CDR3 in amino acids: CASSLGNGGNEKLFF. The DNA of the CDR3 is TGTGCCAGCAGCTTAGGTAATGGCGGTAATGAAAAACTGTTTTTT.

V usage is TRBV13 and J usage is TRBJ2-3, with 16 bases identical to TRBD2. The junction had 5 bases not matched to a gene; V was cut back by 4 bases and J by 1 base. The length of the CDR3 is 18 residues. The germline V gene has CDR1 PRHDT and CDR2 FYEKMQ (reference sequence). Written as DNA, the CDR3 is TGTGCCAGCAGCTCGGGACTAGCGGGGGGGCCGGGCACAGATACGCAGTATTTT. It is translated as CASSSGLAGGPGTDTQYF.

The chain carries TRBV28 and TRBJ2-1, with 9 bases fitting TRBD2. From germline, CDR1 is MDHEN and CDR2 SYDVKM. Trimming at V came to 8 bases and at J to 3 bases, leaving 5 bases not matched to a gene. The CDR3 is 14 residues long. CDR3 amino acids: CASGTSGLYNEQFF. The CDR3 region has the DNA TGTGCCAGCGGTACTAGCGGGCTCTACAATGAGCAGTTCTTC.

This clone was counted once. The chain couples TRBV5-1 to TRBJ2-7, with D maybe TRBD2 (6 bases). The CDR3 spans 17 residues. CDR1 is SGHRS, CDR2 YFSETQ, per germline. Deletions cut 0 bases from V and 4 bases from J, with 20 bases between. CDR3 nucleotides: TGCGCCAGCAGCTTGGTCTGGGGAAACCCTAGCGTGTACGAGCAGTACTTC. Its translation: CASSLVWGNPSVYEQYF.

This sequence joins TRBV24-1 and TRBJ2-3; 7 positions agree with TRBD1. V trimming: 2 bases; J trimming: 6 bases; junction bases outside the gene matches: 13. CDR1 is KGHDR, CDR2 SFDVKD, per germline. The CDR3 length is 17 residues. DNA of the CDR3: TGTGCCACCAGTGATTGGAAAAGGACAGGTAATACGGATACGCAGTATTTT. Amino acids: CATSDWKRTGNTDTQYF.

This clone came up once. The chain links TRBV5-4 to TRBJ1-5, with 8 positions matching TRBD1. Germline trimming cut 4 bases from V and 6 bases from J; bases unmatched to any gene: 9. The CDR3 loop spans 15 amino acids. In germline, CDR1 is SGHNT, CDR2 YYREEE (reference sequence). Here the CDR3 reads CASSAKPGGSQPQHF. The CDR3 region has the DNA TGTGCCAGCAGCGCGAAGCCAGGGGGCAGTCAGCCCCAGCATTTT.

This clone was observed a handful of times. The CDR3 DNA reads as TGTGCCAGCAGCTCTGGACAGGGGGGAGGGCCCCAGCATTTT. This gives the protein CASSSGQGGGPQHF. The gene calls are TRBV5-6 and TRBJ1-5; TRBD1 aligns across 10 bases. In germline, CDR1 is SGHDT, CDR2 YYEEEE. CDR3 size: 14 residues. V dropped 3 bases and J dropped 9; count of bases not matched to a gene: 6. Looking up the rest from reference TRBV5-6 and TRBJ1-5 gives the full variable domain: DAGVTQSPTHLIKTRGQQVTLRCSPKSGHDTVSWYQQALGQGPQFIFQYYEEEERQRGNFPDRFSGHQFPNYSSELNVNALLLGDSALYLCASSSGQGGGPQHFGDGTRLSIL.

The J gene is TRBJ1-1, the V gene TRBV7-9, with D tentatively TRBD1 (6 bases). Germline CDR1 is SEHNR and CDR2 is FQNEAQ (reference sequence). The CDR3 has 12 residues. Trimming removed 4 bases at V and 7 bases at J, with 10 bases between. The CDR3 DNA reads TGTGCCAGCAGCTGGCGACAGGATGAAGCTTTCTTT. Protein: CASSWRQDEAFF.

The chain uses TRBV27 and TRBJ2-2; weak D call: TRBD2 (7 bases). This CDR3 contains 14 residues. In germline, CDR1 is MNHEY, CDR2 SMNVEV (reference sequence). Trimming took off 5 bases at V and 6 bases at J, with 13 bases between the two ends. The CDR3 DNA reads as TGTGCCAGCAGTCCCCAGGGGAGGGCCGGGGAGCTGTTTTTT. Protein sequence: CASSPQGRAGELFF.

This clone was counted only a few times. The J gene is TRBJ1-2, the V gene TRBV7-9, with a tentative D call TRBD1 (5 bases). Trimming stripped 5 bases from V and 8 bases from J, with 21 bases between. CDR3 size: 15 residues. Germline loops: CDR1 SEHNR, CDR2 FQNEAQ (reference sequence). The CDR3 bases are TGTGCCAGCAGCCCCAGGCAGGAGGGGACGCAGGGCTACACCTTC. It codes for CASSPRQEGTQGYTF.

This chain links TRBV6-5 with TRBJ1-4; 11 bases agree with TRBD1. V lost 5 bases and J lost 8; bases outside the gene matches: 4. This CDR3 is built from 14 residues. CDR1 and CDR2 (germline): MNHEY, SVGAGI. CDR3 protein: CASSPGTGGEKLFF. The CDR3 bases are TGTGCCAGCAGTCCCGGGACAGGGGGAGAAAAACTGTTTTTT.

The V call is TRBV5-1, the J call TRBJ2-3; 10 positions agree with TRBD2. This CDR3 region has 16 residues. V shed 4 bases and J 6 bases; nucleotides not matched to a gene: 11. CDR1 and CDR2 from the germline V gene are SGHRS and YFSETQ. The CDR3, as DNA: TGCGCCAGCAGCCAAACTAGCGGGGCAGGAGAGGATACGCAGTATTTT. Amino acid sequence: CASSQTSGAGEDTQYF. The full variable domain, with the rest looked up from reference TRBV5-1 and TRBJ2-3, is KAGVTQTPRYLIKTRGQQVTLSCSPISGHRSVSWYQQTPGQGLQFLFEYFSETQRNKGNFPGRFSGRQFSNSRSEMNVSTLELGDSALYLCASSQTSGAGEDTQYFGPGTRLTVL.

The count of this clone is one. This chain joins TRBV19 and TRBJ1-2; possible D gene TRBD1, 5 bases. The V end was cut by 6 bases, the J end by 4 bases, with 18 bases between. Germline V CDR1 and CDR2: LNHDA, SQIVND (reference sequence). The CDR3 length is 15 residues. The CDR3 nucleotides are TGTGCCAGTAGCATACAGGCCCAACCTTTCTATGGCTACACCTTC. Protein sequence: CASSIQAQPFYGYTF. Supplemented by reference TRBV19 and TRBJ1-2, the full variable domain reads DGGITQSPKYLFRKEGQNVTLSCEQNLNHDAMYWYRQDPGQGLRLIYYSQIVNDFQKGDIAEGYSVSREKKESFPLTVTSAQKNPTAFYLCASSIQAQPFYGYTFGSGTRLTVV.

Details on this clone: The junction and the germline gene differ at one end; a read error may be behind it. This sequence joins TRBV5-5 and TRBJ2-1; D might be TRBD2 (7 bases). The CDR3 totals 14 residues. Germline CDR1 SGHKS, CDR2 YYEKEE (reference sequence). As DNA, the CDR3 is TGTGCCAGCAGCGGGGGCCCCCTTGTAGCGGGCCCCGTCTTC. Its protein is CASSGGPLVAGPVF.

The rearrangement joins TRBV7-2 to TRBJ2-7; 12 positions match TRBD2. V shed 5 bases and J 5 bases; nucleotides not matched to a gene: 10. Germline V gives CDR1 SGHTA, CDR2 FQGNSA. The CDR3 has 16 residues. This chain's CDR3 is CASSPNPSGRANEQYF. As DNA, the CDR3 is TGTGCCAGCAGCCCGAATCCTAGCGGGAGGGCCAACGAGCAGTACTTC.

This clone came up once. This chain joins TRBV6-6 and TRBJ2-2; no reliable D call. Trimming removed 0 bases from V and 4 bases from J, with 6 bases in between. The length of the CDR3 is 14 residues. Germline-derived CDR1 and CDR2 are MNHNY and SVGAGI (reference sequence). This CDR3 reads CASSYSGGTGELFF. The CDR3 DNA reads as TGTGCCAGCAGTTACTCCGGTGGCACCGGGGAGCTGTTTTTT.

The CDR3 region has the DNA TGTGCCAGTAGTTCCCCGGGGAGGGGGAAAGGTGAAGCTTTCTTT. The encoded protein is CASSSPGRGKGEAFF. The V and J genes are TRBV19 and TRBJ1-1; TRBD1 might be the D (6 bases). CDR1 and CDR2 from the germline V gene are LNHDA and SQIVND (reference sequence). The CDR3 has 15 residues. V lost 5 bases, J lost 7 bases, and 20 bases lay in between. Supplemented by reference TRBV19 and TRBJ1-1, the full variable domain reads DGGITQSPKYLFRKEGQNVTLSCEQNLNHDAMYWYRQDPGQGLRLIYYSQIVNDFQKGDIAEGYSVSREKKESFPLTVTSAQKNPTAFYLCASSSPGRGKGEAFFGQGTRLTVV.

V is TRBV7-9 and J is TRBJ1-2; D not resolved. Germline CDR1 is SEHNR and CDR2 is FQNEAQ (reference sequence). The CDR3 covers 15 residues. Between the trimmed V and J ends, which lost 5 bases and 2 bases, there was a span of 15 bases. The CDR3 DNA reads as TGTGCCAGCAGCCCCATCGGTGACTTCAACTATGGCTACACCTTC. Protein sequence: CASSPIGDFNYGYTF.

CDR3 amino acids: CASRRGQGLYNEQFF. The CDR3 bases are TGTGCCAGCAGGCGGGGACAGGGTCTCTACAATGAGCAGTTCTTC. The chain is built from TRBV6-4 and TRBJ2-1, with 9 nucleotides matching TRBD1. Trimming removed 6 bases from V and 3 bases from J; junction bases left unmatched: 6. Germline CDR1 reads MRHNA; CDR2 reads SNTAGT. The CDR3 sequence is 15 residues long.

The chain joins TRBV10-2 to TRBJ2-7, with TRBD2 matching 8 bases. V was clipped by 6 bases and J by 2 bases; unmatched bases: 9. Germline values: CDR1 WSHSY, CDR2 SAAADI. The CDR3 is made up of 15 amino acids. The CDR3 protein is CASRPFSGGTYEQYF. The CDR3 coding sequence is TGCGCCAGCAGGCCCTTCAGCGGGGGTACCTACGAGCAGTACTTC.

This clone occurred a few times. The chain is built from TRBV2 and TRBJ2-4; weak D call: TRBD1 (5 bases). Trimming took off 1 base at V and 6 bases at J, with 13 bases between the two ends. The CDR3 loop spans 15 amino acids. Germline CDR1 and CDR2: SNHLY and FYNNEI. CDR3 coding DNA: TGTGCCAGCAGTGAAGTAGGGGCCCCCAGAAACATTCAGTACTTC. Translated: CASSEVGAPRNIQYF.

The J gene is TRBJ1-4, the V gene TRBV18, with a possible D match to TRBD1 (6 bases). V was shortened by 3 bases and J by 6 bases, with 17 bases between the two germline ends. Looked up from germline, CDR1 is KGHSH and CDR2 is LQKENI. This CDR3 is 16 amino acids long. Here the CDR3 DNA reads TGTGCCAGCTCACCCCAACCCGGACAGTTACATGAAAAACTGTTTTTT. Its protein product is CASSPQPGQLHEKLFF.

This clone was seen just once. The chain joins TRBV11-2 to TRBJ2-2, with TRBD2 identical over 11 bases. The germline gives CDR1 SGHAT, CDR2 FQNNGV. CDR3 length: 19 amino acids. V was clipped by 4 bases and J by 0 bases; unmatched bases: 10. The CDR3 coding sequence is TGTGCCAGCAGCTCGAGCCCTTCTAGCGGGGGGACGAACACCGGGGAGCTGTTTTTT. As protein: CASSSSPSSGGTNTGELFF.